This T cell receptor beta chain comes out of a study of T cell responses to AZD1222 COVID-19 vaccine. Across the study: Pooling covered second doses at about 4 or about 12 weeks.

Measured with immunoSEQ multiplex PCR; TCRdb has only the in-frame clones, and not every one. Of some 130,000 clones listed, roughly 89% are singletons. The study, taken as a whole, reports: Unmutated variant regions are reportedly targeted by nearly half of spike-specific TCRs. Increased Spike-specific TCR breadth and depth were observed after two AZD1222 doses.

This clone was counted many times. Its specificity is unknown. V lost 8 bases and J lost 3, with 10 bases in between. The CDR3 contains 12 residues. Germline V gene sequence: CDR1 SNHLY, CDR2 FYNNEI. The chain couples TRBV2 to TRBJ1-1, with D hard to call. The receptor was derived from an adult in good health. The source was peripheral blood, collected on day 0 of AZD1222 vaccination. The CDR3 spells CASGQSDTEAFF. The CDR3 DNA is TGTGCCAGCGGGCAGTCCGACACTGAAGCTTTCTTT.